This paragraph reports one T cell receptor beta chain. Its antigen remains unidentified. CD4+ cells yielded CD45RA+ naive and CD45RA-negative memory subsets. Profiled with immunoSEQ multiplex PCR; TCRdb holds only in-frame clones, not every one. Here the sample spans roughly 650,000 clones, roughly 97% being singletons. These data come from a study of shared clonotypes between healthy human individuals. Study results and caveats: Larger estimated richness was generally recorded for naive subsets relative to memory subsets. An effect of sequencing depth on clonotype sharing among donors was expected.

The CDR3 has 12 residues. V was shortened by 5 bases and J by 9 bases, with 14 bases between the two germline ends. Germline loops: CDR1 SGHAT, CDR2 FQNNGV. This chain links TRBV11-2 with TRBJ2-7; the D is unclear. This sequence originates from a woman in her twenties or thirties in good health. Material: naive CD4+ T cells sorted from blood. Documented subset: CD45RA+ positively selected. The DNA for the CDR3 is TGTGCCAGCAGCCCGGACCGCAGTTTGCAGTACTTC. Protein product: CASSPDRSLQYF.